These 19 T cell receptor beta chains came from one sample sequenced in a study of radiotherapy plus CTLA-4 blockade in lung cancer. Sequencing used immunoSEQ multiplex PCR; TCRdb keeps in-frame clones, though not all of them. This sample carries roughly 86,000 clones, roughly four fifths of them seen once, and the ten largest clones take 0.82%. This sample comprised peripheral blood, obtained from a patient treated with radiotherapy plus ipilimumab. These TCRs come from a human donor with non-small cell lung cancer who had stable disease on radiotherapy plus ipilimumab.

The genes are TRBV2 and TRBJ2-5; D gene unclear. The CDR3 has 11 amino acids. The germline V gene has CDR1 SNHLY and CDR2 FYNNEI. With 5 bases removed from V and 7 bases from J, the gap between germline ends came to 8 bases. CDR3 sequence: CASSPPGTQYF. The CDR3 bases are TGTGCCAGCAGTCCCCCGGGGACCCAGTACTTC. Looking up the rest from reference TRBV2 and TRBJ2-5 gives the full variable domain: EPEVTQTPSHQVTQMGQEVILRCVPISNHLYFYWYRQILGQKVEFLVSFYNNEISEKSEIFDDQFSVERPDGSNFTLKIRSTKLEDSAMYFCASSPPGTQYFGPGTRLLVL.

The chain is built from TRBV19 and TRBJ1-5, with a tentative D call TRBD1 (5 bases). The CDR3 has 15 amino acids. V was trimmed by 5 bases and J by 0 bases, leaving 11 bases between them. CDR1 LNHDA and CDR2 SQIVND come from the germline V gene (reference sequence). The CDR3 protein is CASSRDPLSNQPQHF. The CDR3 DNA follows: TGTGCCAGTAGTCGGGACCCTCTTAGCAATCAGCCCCAGCATTTT.

This sequence joins TRBV20-1 and TRBJ1-5; D unresolved. Trimming left V 0 bases short and J 7 bases short, with 4 bases between. This CDR3 contains 11 residues. CDR1 is DFQATT, CDR2 SNEGSKA, per germline (reference sequence). The CDR3 here is CSARDGQPQHF. CDR3 in DNA: TGCAGTGCTAGAGATGGACAGCCCCAGCATTTT.

This clone showed up just once. This chain links TRBV5-4 with TRBJ2-5, with D uncertain. The V end lost 2 bases, the J end lost 2 bases, and 4 bases lay between the germline ends. The germline V gene encodes CDR1 SGHNT and CDR2 YYREEE (reference sequence). The length of the CDR3 is 12 residues. The CDR3 DNA follows: TGTGCCAGCAGCTTTTCGCAAGAGACCCAGTACTTC. Its protein is CASSFSQETQYF.

This clone was counted once. The V and J genes are TRBV2 and TRBJ1-5, with D maybe TRBD1 (6 bases). Trimming shortened V by 11 bases and J by 2 bases, and 13 bases separated the two germline ends. Germline CDR1 and CDR2: SNHLY and FYNNEI. The CDR3 runs to 13 residues. The CDR3 DNA is TGTGCCGGGGGAGGGGGGGGCAATCAGCCCCAGCATTTT. Its protein is CAGGGGGNQPQHF.

Only one count was recorded for this clone. The J gene is TRBJ1-4, the V gene TRBV10-3, with 7 bases matching TRBD1. J lost 8 bases, V lost 1 base, and 13 bases had no gene match. Germline assignment: CDR1 ENHRY and CDR2 SYGVKD. CDR3 size: 17 residues. The CDR3 DNA reads TGTGCCATCAGTGAGTGGCAGGGGGTGACAATGAGAGAAAAACTGTTTTTT. Its translation is CAISEWQGVTMREKLFF.

This clone was observed a few times. The genes are TRBV6-1 and TRBJ1-5; possible D gene TRBD1, 6 bases. V was cut by 7 bases and J by 11 bases, with 21 bases left in between. The CDR3 has 14 residues. The germline CDR1 and CDR2 sequences are MNHNS and SASEGT. CDR3 sequence (DNA): TGTGCCAGCATCCCCGGCTACAGGGAAGGAGCCCAGCATTTT. The encoded protein is CASIPGYREGAQHF.

The V gene is TRBV6-5, the J gene TRBJ1-4; D ambiguous. Per germline, CDR1 MNHEY and CDR2 SVGAGI. V was trimmed by 2 bases and J by 5 bases, leaving 12 bases between them. The CDR3 has 15 residues. As DNA, the CDR3 is TGTGCCAGCAGTTACGGTCCCTCGAGAAATGAAAAACTGTTTTTT. Protein product: CASSYGPSRNEKLFF.

The chain uses TRBV28 and TRBJ1-4, with a weak D call TRBD1 (5 bases). From germline, CDR1 is MDHEN and CDR2 SYDVKM. The CDR3 is made up of 12 amino acids. The V end was cut by 2 bases, the J end by 7 bases, with 5 bases between. In DNA, the CDR3 is TGTGCCAGCAGTTTAACAGGTGAAAAACTGTTTTTT. Encoded protein: CASSLTGEKLFF.

The gene calls are TRBV10-1 and TRBJ2-1; perhaps D is TRBD1 or TRBD2 (7 bases each). CDR3 length equals 14 residues. The germline V gene has CDR1 WNHNN and CDR2 SYGVQD (reference sequence). V lost 6 bases, J lost 9 bases, and 18 bases lay in between. DNA of the CDR3: TGCGCCAGCAGCCCCCAGGGGGGGGGCACTGAGCAGTTCTTC. It yields the protein CASSPQGGGTEQFF.

V gene TRBV7-3 combines with J gene TRBJ2-1; 8 bases are a match to TRBD2. Germline CDR1 SGHTA, CDR2 FQGTGA. J lost 7 bases, V lost 0 bases, and 5 bases had no gene match. This CDR3 is built from 15 residues. The CDR3 spells CASSLTAGAGNEQFF. In DNA form, the CDR3 reads TGTGCCAGCAGCTTAACAGCGGGGGCTGGGAATGAGCAGTTCTTC.

The chain carries TRBV25-1 and TRBJ1-4, with D possibly matching TRBD1 (5 bases). Germline V gene sequence: CDR1 MGHDK, CDR2 SYGVNS. The CDR3 runs 13 residues. With 3 bases removed from V and 7 bases from J, the gap between germline ends came to 9 bases. The CDR3 reads CASSEAGSEKLFF. CDR3 nucleotides: TGTGCCAGCAGTGAGGCAGGGAGTGAAAAACTGTTTTTT.

This clone was seen a few times. The rearrangement uses TRBV11-1 and TRBJ1-4; 7 bases agree with TRBD1. Germline V gives CDR1 SGHAT, CDR2 FQDESV (reference sequence). The CDR3 is made up of 17 amino acids. V dropped 5 bases and J dropped 6; count of bases not matched to a gene: 15. This CDR3 is CASSQRQGPTMYEKLFF. For the CDR3, the DNA is TGTGCCAGCAGCCAACGACAGGGCCCGACGATGTATGAAAAACTGTTTTTT.

The rearrangement joins TRBV30 to TRBJ2-4, with D perhaps TRBD1 (6 bases). The V gene lost 0 bases and the J gene lost 6 bases, with 15 bases spanning the gap. The CDR3 extends over 15 amino acids. Germline CDR1 is GTSNPN and CDR2 is SVGIG (reference sequence). Here the CDR3 DNA reads TGTGCCTGGAGTGTAGGCAGGGGAGTGGCAAACATTCAGTACTTC. This translates into CAWSVGRGVANIQYF. The full variable domain, completed using reference TRBV30 and TRBJ2-4, is SQTIHQWPATLVQPVGSPLSLECTVEGTSNPNLYWYRQAAGRGLQLLFYSVGIGQISSEVPQNLSASRPQDRQFILSSKKLLLSDSGFYLCAWSVGRGVANIQYFGAGTRLSVL.

This rearrangement joins TRBV10-3 to TRBJ2-7; TRBD1 agrees at 11 bases. The germline CDR1 and CDR2 sequences are ENHRY and SYGVKD. J lost 6 bases, V lost 3 bases, and 1 base had no gene match. The CDR3 has 13 amino acids. CDR3 residues: CAISDGTGGEQYF. The CDR3, as DNA: TGTGCCATCAGTGATGGGACAGGGGGCGAGCAGTACTTC.

This chain connects TRBV19 to TRBJ1-5; TRBD1 aligns across 8 bases. The junction had 3 bases not matched to a gene; V was cut back by 4 bases and J by 4 bases. This CDR3 has 14 residues. The germline V gene has CDR1 LNHDA and CDR2 SQIVND (reference sequence). CDR3 DNA sequence: TGTGCCAGTAGTACCGGGACAGGTAATCAGCCCCAGCATTTT. Translation gives CASSTGTGNQPQHF.

V usage is TRBV2 and J usage is TRBJ2-5; 11 bases are a match to TRBD2. The CDR3 sequence is 15 residues long. Germline V gene sequence: CDR1 SNHLY, CDR2 FYNNEI. The J segment lost 6 bases and the V segment lost 3 bases, leaving 6 bases of the junction unmatched. This CDR3 reads CASSDNSGRAQTQYF. As DNA, the CDR3 is TGTGCCAGCAGTGATAATAGCGGGAGGGCTCAGACCCAGTACTTC.

The gene calls are TRBV19 and TRBJ2-1; D might be TRBD2 (6 bases). V was cut by 6 bases and J by 0 bases, with 12 bases left in between. Germline V gives CDR1 LNHDA, CDR2 SQIVND (reference sequence). The CDR3 consists of 15 residues. The CDR3 DNA is TGTGCCAGTAGGTCCGGGACTGGCTCCTACAATGAGCAGTTCTTC. It is translated as CASRSGTGSYNEQFF.

This sequence joins TRBV6-5 and TRBJ2-1; D perhaps matches TRBD2 (5 bases). Trimming pared 2 bases from V and 4 bases from J, leaving 12 bases between. The CDR3 extends over 15 amino acids. Germline-derived CDR1 and CDR2 are MNHEY and SVGAGI. In DNA, the CDR3 is TGTGCCAGCAGTTACCGGGAAAGCCCTTACAATGAGCAGTTCTTC. Translating gives CASSYRESPYNEQFF.